A single T cell receptor beta chain is shown here with its context. This CDR3 region has 17 residues. Losses at the gene ends were 1 base for V and 3 bases for J; bases not matched to a gene: 7. Per germline, CDR1 SEHNR and CDR2 FQNEAQ (reference sequence). Patients had HPV-negative, locally advanced oral cavity squamous cell carcinoma. Six replicates per PBMC sample, mostly from about 500 ng of genomic DNA. This table comes from immunoSEQ multiplex PCR, and its TCRdb copy is limited to in-frame clones, with some not included. The table records about 15,000 clones, approximately 70% of them present only once. This record belongs to a study of neoadjuvant anti-PD-1 for oral cavity cancer.

The rearrangement links TRBV7-9 to TRBJ2-7, with 12 bases that match TRBD2. The receptor was isolated from a person aged 35 to 85 with oral cavity squamous cell carcinoma. The source was PBMCs, collected before nivolumab (anti-PD-1) treatment. The CDR3 DNA sequence: TGTGCCAGCAGCTTAGGACTACCGACTAGCGGGAGCTACGAGCAGTACTTC. Protein product: CASSLGLPTSGSYEQYF. The variable domain in full, completed from reference TRBV7-9 and TRBJ2-7, reads DTGVSQNPRHKITKRGQNVTFRCDPISEHNRLYWYRQTLGQGPEFLTYFQNEAQLEKSRLLSDRFSAERPKGSFSTLEIQRTEQGDSAMYLCASSLGLPTSGSYEQYFGPGTRLTVT.